This record covers a single T cell receptor beta chain. The V gene end was trimmed by 6 bases and the J gene end by 5 bases; junction bases not matched to a gene: 8. The CDR3 runs 14 residues. CDR1 is KGHSH, CDR2 LQKENI, per germline. The assay was immunoSEQ multiplex PCR, and TCRdb's table has in-frame clones only and misses some. Of about 59,000 clones detected, about 97% appear once; the ten largest clones hold about 0.19%. This entry belongs to a study of technical replicates of blood from a handful of donors. Sequenced: T cells isolated from PBMCs. V is TRBV18 and J is TRBJ2-5; TRBD1 matches at 8 bases. This sequence was found in a human donor in good health. CDR3 bases: TGTGCCAGCTCCCTACAGGGGGACGGGGAGACCCAGTACTTC. This codes for CASSLQGDGETQYF.